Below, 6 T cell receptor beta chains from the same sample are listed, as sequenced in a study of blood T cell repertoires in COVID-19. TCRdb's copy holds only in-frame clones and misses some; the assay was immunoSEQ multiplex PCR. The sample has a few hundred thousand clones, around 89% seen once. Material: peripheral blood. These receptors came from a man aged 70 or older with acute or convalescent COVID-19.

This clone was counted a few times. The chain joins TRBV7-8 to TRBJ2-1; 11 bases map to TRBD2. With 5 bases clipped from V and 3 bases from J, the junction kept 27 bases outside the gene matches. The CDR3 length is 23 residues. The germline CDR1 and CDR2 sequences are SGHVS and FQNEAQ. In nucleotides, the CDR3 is TGTGCCAGCAGCCAGCGCAGACTAGCGGGACTGGAGACAAGAACGGGATACTACAATGAGCAGTTCTTC. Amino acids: CASSQRRLAGLETRTGYYNEQFF. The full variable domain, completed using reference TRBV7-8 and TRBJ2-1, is GAGVSQSPRYKVAKRGQDVALRCDPISGHVSLFWYQQALGQGPEFLTYFQNEAQLDKSGLPSDRFFAERPEGSVSTLKIQRTQQEDSAVYLCASSQRRLAGLETRTGYYNEQFFGPGTRLTVL.

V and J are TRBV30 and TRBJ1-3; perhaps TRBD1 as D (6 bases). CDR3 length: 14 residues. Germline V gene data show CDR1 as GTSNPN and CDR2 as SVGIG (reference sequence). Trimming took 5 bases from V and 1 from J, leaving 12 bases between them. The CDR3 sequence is CAWDPGTSGNTIYF. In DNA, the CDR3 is TGTGCCTGGGACCCCGGGACATCTGGAAACACCATATATTTT.

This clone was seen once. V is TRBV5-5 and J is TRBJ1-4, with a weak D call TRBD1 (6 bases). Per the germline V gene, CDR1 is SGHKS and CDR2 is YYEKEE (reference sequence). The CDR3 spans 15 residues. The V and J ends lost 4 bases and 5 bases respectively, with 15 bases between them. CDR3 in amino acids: CASSPQDRLNEKLFF. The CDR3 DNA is TGTGCCAGCAGCCCCCAGGACAGATTGAATGAAAAACTGTTTTTT. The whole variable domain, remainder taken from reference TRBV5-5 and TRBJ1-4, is DAGVTQSPTHLIKTRGQQVTLRCSPISGHKSVSWYQQVLGQGPQFIFQYYEKEERGRGNFPDRFSARQFPNYSSELNVNALLLGDSALYLCASSPQDRLNEKLFFGSGTQLSVL.

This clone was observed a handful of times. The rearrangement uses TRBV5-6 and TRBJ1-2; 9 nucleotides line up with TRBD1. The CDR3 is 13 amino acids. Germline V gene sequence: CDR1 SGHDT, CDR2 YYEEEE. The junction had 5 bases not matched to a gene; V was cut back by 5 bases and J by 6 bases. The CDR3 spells CASSRDREHGYTF. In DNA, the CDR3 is TGTGCCAGCAGTAGGGACAGGGAGCATGGCTACACCTTC.

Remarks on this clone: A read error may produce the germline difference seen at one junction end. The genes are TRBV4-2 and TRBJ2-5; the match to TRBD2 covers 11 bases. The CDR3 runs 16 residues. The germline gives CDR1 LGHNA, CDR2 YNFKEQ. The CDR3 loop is CAGSQEPLAGVETQYF. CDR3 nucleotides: TGTGCCGGCAGCCAAGAACCACTAGCGGGAGTGGAGACCCAGTACTTC.

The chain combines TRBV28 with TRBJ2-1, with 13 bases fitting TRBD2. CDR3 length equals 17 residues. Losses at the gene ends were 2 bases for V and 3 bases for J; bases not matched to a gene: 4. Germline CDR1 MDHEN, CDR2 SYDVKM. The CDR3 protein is CASSLGGLAGDYNEQFF. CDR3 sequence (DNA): TGTGCCAGCAGTTTAGGAGGACTAGCGGGAGACTACAATGAGCAGTTCTTC.